The rows below give T cell receptor beta chains drawn from one sample of a study of cytomegalovirus exposure and HLA in healthy donors. Clones were sequenced by immunoSEQ multiplex PCR, and TCRdb holds only the in-frame ones, with some missing. Altogether roughly 150,000 clones are present, about 87% being singletons, with the ten largest covering approximately 10%. Sequencing input: PBMCs. These receptors all stem from a man aged 18 to 29 in good health and CMV-seropositive. Both conserved end residues are part of each CDR3. The D gene is left open where the match is weak. Size values are once, few and many counts, or a class for expanded clones, and some rows have none.

D	V	size	J	DNA	CDR3
TRBD2	TRBV5-1	.	TRBJ2-2	TGCGCCAGCAGCCCCCGTATAGCGGGAGGGTATAACACCGGGGAGCTGTTTTTT	CASSPRIAGGYNTGELFF
TRBD1	TRBV27	.	TRBJ1-2	TGTGCCAGCAGTCCGGGGACAGGGGGCAATGGCTACACCTTC	CASSPGTGGNGYTF
TRBD1	TRBV7-6	.	TRBJ1-6	TGTGCCAGCAGCTTATCTCCTACGGACAGGGCGAGTTCACCCCTCCACTTT	CASSLSPTDRASSPLHF
.	TRBV25-1	.	TRBJ2-7	TGTGCCAGCAGTGAATACGGAGACAGTTCCTACGAGCAGTACTTC	CASSEYGDSSYEQYF
.	TRBV7-9	few	TRBJ1-5	TGTGCCAGCAGCCCGGGGAGCAATCAGCCCCAGCATTTT	CASSPGSNQPQHF
TRBD1	TRBV6-5	.	TRBJ1-1	TGTGCCAGCAGTCAGGGGACAGGTGAAGCTTTCTTT	CASSQGTGEAFF
TRBD1	TRBV28	.	TRBJ2-1	TGTGCCAGCAGCCGTCGTAACAGGGGGCAAGGGAATGAGCAGTTCTTC	CASSRRNRGQGNEQFF
.	TRBV7-6	.	TRBJ2-4	TGTGCCAGCAGCGTCTCGGCCAAAAACATTCAGTACTTC	CASSVSAKNIQYF
.	TRBV6-5	.	TRBJ2-7	TGTGCCAGCAGTTACTCGGCCCACCGCGAGCAGTACTTC	CASSYSAHREQYF
.	TRBV19	.	TRBJ2-3	TGTGCCAGCCAGAGGAGGAGCGGGAGCACAGATACGCAGTATTTT	CASQRRSGSTDTQYF
TRBD1	TRBV19	.	TRBJ2-1	TGTGCCAGTAGGGGACAGGGGAATGAGCAGTTCTTC	CASRGQGNEQFF
.	TRBV4-2	.	TRBJ2-1	TGTGCCAGCAGCCAAGGCGGGGAGGACAATGAGCAGTTCTTC	CASSQGGEDNEQFF
.	TRBV11-3	.	TRBJ1-1	TGTGCCAGCAGTCGACAGCTGAACACTGAAGCTTTCTTT	CASSRQLNTEAFF
.	TRBV7-9	.	TRBJ1-5	TGTGCCAGCAGCCCCGACAGGAGTAATCAGCCCCAGCATTTT	CASSPDRSNQPQHF